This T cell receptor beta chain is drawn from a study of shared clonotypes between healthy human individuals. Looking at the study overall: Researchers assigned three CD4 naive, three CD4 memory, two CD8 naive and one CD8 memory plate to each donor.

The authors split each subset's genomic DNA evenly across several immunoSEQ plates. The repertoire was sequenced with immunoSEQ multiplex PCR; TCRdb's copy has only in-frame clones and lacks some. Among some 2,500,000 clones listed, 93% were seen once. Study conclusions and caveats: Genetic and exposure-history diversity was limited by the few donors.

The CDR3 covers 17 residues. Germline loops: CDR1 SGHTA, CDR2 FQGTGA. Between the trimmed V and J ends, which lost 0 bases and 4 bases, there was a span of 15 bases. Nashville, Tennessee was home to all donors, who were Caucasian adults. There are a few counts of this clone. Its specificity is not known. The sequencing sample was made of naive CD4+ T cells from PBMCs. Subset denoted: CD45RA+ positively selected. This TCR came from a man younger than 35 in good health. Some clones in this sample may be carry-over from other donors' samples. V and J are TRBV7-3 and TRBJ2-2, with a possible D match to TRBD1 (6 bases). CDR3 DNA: TGTGCCAGCAGCTTAACGGCCCCGGACAGTTCCACCGGGGAGCTGTTTTTT. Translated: CASSLTAPDSSTGELFF.